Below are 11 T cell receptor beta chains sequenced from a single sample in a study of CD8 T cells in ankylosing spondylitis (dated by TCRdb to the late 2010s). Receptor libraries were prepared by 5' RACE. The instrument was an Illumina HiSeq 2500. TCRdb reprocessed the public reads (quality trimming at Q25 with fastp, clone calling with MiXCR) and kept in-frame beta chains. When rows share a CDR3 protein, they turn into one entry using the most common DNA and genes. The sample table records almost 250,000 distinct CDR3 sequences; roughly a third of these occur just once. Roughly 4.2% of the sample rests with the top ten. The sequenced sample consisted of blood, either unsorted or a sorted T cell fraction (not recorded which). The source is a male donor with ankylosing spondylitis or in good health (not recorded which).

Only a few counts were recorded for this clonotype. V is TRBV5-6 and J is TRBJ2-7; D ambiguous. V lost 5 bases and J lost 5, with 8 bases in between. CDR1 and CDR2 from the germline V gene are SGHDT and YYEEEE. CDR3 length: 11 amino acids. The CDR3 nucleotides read TGTGCCAGCAGTCTTAGGGACGAGCAGTACTTC. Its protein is CASSLRDEQYF.

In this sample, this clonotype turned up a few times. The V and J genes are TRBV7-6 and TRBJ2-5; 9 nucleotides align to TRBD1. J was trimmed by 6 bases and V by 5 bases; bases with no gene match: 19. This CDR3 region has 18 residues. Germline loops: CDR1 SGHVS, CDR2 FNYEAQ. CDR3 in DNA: TGTGCCAGCAGCCTTACAGGGGGCCTAACCCGGACAATGAAGACCCAGTACTTC. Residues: CASSLTGGLTRTMKTQYF.

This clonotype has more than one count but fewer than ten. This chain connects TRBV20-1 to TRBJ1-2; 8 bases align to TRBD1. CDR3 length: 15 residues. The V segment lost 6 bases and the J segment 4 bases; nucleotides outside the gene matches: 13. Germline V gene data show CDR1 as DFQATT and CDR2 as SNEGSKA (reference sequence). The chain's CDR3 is CSARTGSLRFYGYTF. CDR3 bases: TGCAGTGCAAGGACAGGGTCCCTGCGCTTCTATGGCTACACCTTC.

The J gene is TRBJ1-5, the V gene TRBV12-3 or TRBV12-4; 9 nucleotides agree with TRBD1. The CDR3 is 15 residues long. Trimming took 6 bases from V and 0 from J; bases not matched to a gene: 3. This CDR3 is CASRGQGYSNQPQHF. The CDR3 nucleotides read TGTGCCAGCAGAGGACAGGGGTATAGCAATCAGCCCCAGCATTTT.

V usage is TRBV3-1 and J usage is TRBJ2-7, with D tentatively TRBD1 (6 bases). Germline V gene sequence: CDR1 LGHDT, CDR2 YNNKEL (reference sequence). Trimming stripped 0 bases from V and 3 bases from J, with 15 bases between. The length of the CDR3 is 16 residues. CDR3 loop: CASSQDGSGAYYEQYF. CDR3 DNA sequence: TGTGCCAGCAGCCAAGATGGGTCAGGGGCATACTACGAGCAGTACTTC.

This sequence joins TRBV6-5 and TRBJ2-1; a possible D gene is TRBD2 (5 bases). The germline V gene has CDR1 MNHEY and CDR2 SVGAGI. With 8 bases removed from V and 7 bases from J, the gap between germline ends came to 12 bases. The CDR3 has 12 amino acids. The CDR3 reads CASGRPGNEQFF. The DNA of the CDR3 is TGTGCCAGCGGACGACCGGGAAATGAGCAGTTCTTC.

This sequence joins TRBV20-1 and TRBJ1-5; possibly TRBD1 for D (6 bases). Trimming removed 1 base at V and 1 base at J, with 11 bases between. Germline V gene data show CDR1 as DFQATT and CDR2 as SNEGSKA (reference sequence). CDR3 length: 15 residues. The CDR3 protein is CSARVGAGSNQPQHF. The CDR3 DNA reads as TGCAGTGCTAGAGTGGGGGCCGGGAGCAATCAGCCCCAGCATTTT.

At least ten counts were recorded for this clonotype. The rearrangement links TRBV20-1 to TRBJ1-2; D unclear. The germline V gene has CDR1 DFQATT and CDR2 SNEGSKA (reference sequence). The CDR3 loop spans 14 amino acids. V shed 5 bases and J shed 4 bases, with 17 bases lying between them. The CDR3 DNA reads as TGCAGTGCTTCAATAGTGGTCCCTTTCTATGGCTACACCTTC. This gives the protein CSASIVVPFYGYTF.

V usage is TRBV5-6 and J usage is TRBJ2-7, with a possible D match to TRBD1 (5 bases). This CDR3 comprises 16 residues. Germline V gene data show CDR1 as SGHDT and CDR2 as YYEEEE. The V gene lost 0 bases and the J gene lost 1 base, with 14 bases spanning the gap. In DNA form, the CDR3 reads TGTGCCAGCAGCTTGGCTATCCACAGGAAATCCTACGAGCAGTACTTC. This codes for CASSLAIHRKSYEQYF.

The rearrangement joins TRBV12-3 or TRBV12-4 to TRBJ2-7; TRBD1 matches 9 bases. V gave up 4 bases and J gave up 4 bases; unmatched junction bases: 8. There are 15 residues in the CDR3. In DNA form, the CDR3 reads TGTGCCAGCAGTTACGGGACAGGGTCACAATACGAGCAGTACTTC. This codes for CASSYGTGSQYEQYF.

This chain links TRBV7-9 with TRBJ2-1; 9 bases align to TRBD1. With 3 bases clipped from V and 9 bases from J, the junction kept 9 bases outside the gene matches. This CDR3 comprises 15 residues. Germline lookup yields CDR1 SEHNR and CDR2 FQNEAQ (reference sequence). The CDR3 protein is CASSFRDREWFEQFF. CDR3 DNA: TGTGCCAGCAGCTTCCGGGACAGGGAATGGTTTGAGCAGTTCTTC.